This T cell receptor beta chain was documented in a study of beta chain features in type 1 diabetes. Sequenced material consisted of expressed TCRB transcripts (all of the isolated RNA was reverse transcribed). Assay used: immunoSEQ multiplex PCR; TCRdb lists only in-frame clones, some missing. The repertoire holds 900,000 or so clones, 15% to 20% seen once, with roughly 0.025% in the top ten. This TCR came from a woman aged 18-30 years in good health. Sequencing input: naive CD4+ T cells from blood.

The CDR3 here is CASSLGTTNQPQHF. The CDR3 nucleotides read TGTGCCAGCAGTTTAGGGACGACGAATCAGCCCCAGCATTTT. The chain is built from TRBV28 and TRBJ1-5, with D perhaps matching TRBD1 (5 bases). The CDR3 runs 14 residues. Trimming took off 2 bases at V and 4 bases at J, with 9 bases between the two ends. In germline, CDR1 is MDHEN, CDR2 SYDVKM. Full variable domain (rest looked up from reference TRBV28 and TRBJ1-5): DVKVTQSSRYLVKRTGEKVFLECVQDMDHENMFWYRQDPGLGLRLIYFSYDVKMKEKGDIPEGYSVSREKKERFSLILESASTNQTSMYLCASSLGTTNQPQHFGDGTRLSIL.